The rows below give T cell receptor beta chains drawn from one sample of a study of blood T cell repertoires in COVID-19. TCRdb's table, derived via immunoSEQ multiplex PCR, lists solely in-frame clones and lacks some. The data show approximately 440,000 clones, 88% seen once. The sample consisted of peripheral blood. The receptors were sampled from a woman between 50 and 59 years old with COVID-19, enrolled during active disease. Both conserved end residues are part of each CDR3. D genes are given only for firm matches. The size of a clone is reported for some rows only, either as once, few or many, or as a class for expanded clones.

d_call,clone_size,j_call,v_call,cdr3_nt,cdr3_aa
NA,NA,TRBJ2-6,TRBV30,TGTGCCTGGAGTGGAGGGCAGGGGTCGGGAGGGGCCAACGTCCTGACTTTC,CAWSGGQGSGGANVLTF
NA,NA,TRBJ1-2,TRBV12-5,TGTGCTAGTGGTTTGATCAATGTCGCAGGGGCAGGGGGCTACACCTTC,CASGLINVAGAGGYTF
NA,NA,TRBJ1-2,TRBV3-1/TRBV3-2,TGTGCCAGCAGCCAGTCCCAGTATGGCTACACCTTC,CASSQSQYGYTF
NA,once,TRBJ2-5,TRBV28,TGTGCCAGCAGTTTAGACAGTCGAGAGACCCAGTACTTC,CASSLDSRETQYF
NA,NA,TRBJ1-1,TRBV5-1,TGCGCCAGCCGGGGGACTGACAACACTGAAGCTTTCTTT,CASRGTDNTEAFF
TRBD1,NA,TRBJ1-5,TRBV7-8,TGTGCCAGCAGCCCGTACTTGGGGGACAGCGATCAGCCCCAGCATTTT,CASSPYLGDSDQPQHF
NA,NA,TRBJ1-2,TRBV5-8,TGTGCCAGCAGCCGAATCTTACAGGGTAGGGTGGGATATGGCTACACCTTC,CASSRILQGRVGYGYTF
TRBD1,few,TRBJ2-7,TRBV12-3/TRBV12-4,TGTGCCAGCGCTTCGACAGGGGGCTACGAGCAGTACTTC,CASASTGGYEQYF
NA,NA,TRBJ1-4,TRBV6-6,TGTGCCAGCAGTCTACCCCCCCCCTCGGGGACTAATGAAAAACTGTTTTTT,CASSLPPPSGTNEKLFF
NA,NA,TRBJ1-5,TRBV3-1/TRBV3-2,TGTGCCAGCAGCCAAGAGGCAGGGGAAAATCAGCCCCAGCATTTT,CASSQEAGENQPQHF
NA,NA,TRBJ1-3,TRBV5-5,TGTGCCAGCACCCTGACAAGGTACTCTGGAAACACCATATATTTT,CASTLTRYSGNTIYF
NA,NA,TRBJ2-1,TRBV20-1,TGCAGTGCTAGTACCACCCAGGTACCCTCGTCCTACAATGAGCAGTTCTTC,CSASTTQVPSSYNEQFF
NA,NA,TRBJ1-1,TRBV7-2,TGTGCCAGCAGCCCTATGTCCACTGAAGCTTTCTTT,CASSPMSTEAFF
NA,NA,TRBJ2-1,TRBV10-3,TGTGCCATCAGTGAGTCGAGAGGAAATGAGCAGTTCTTC,CAISESRGNEQFF
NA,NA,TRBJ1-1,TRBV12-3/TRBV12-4,TGTGCCAGCAGTTTCGCCAGGAACACTGAAGCTTTCTTT,CASSFARNTEAFF
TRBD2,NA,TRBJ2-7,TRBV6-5,TGTGCCAGCAAAGCGGGACTAGCGATAGACGAGCAGTACTTC,CASKAGLAIDEQYF
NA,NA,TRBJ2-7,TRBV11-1,TGTGCCAGCAGCTCCGAGCAGGGCTACGAGCAGTACTTC,CASSSEQGYEQYF
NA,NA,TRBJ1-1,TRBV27,TGTGCCAGCAGTACCACAGGGAGGAACACTGAAGCTTTCTTT,CASSTTGRNTEAFF
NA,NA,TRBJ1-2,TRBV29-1,TGCAGCGTTGAAGGGCGGGACCAGTCTAACTATGGCTACACCTTC,CSVEGRDQSNYGYTF
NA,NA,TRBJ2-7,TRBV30,TGTGCCTGGAGTATGGGCCAGGGCGATTACGAGCAGTACTTC,CAWSMGQGDYEQYF
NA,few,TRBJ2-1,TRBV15,TGTGCCACCAGCAGAGTGGGGGGGGCCAACAGTATCAATGAGCAGTTCTTC,CATSRVGGANSINEQFF
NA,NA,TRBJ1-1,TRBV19,TGTGCCAGTCACCCCAGGGCGGTGAACACTGAAGCTTTCTTT,CASHPRAVNTEAFF
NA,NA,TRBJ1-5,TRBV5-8,TGTGCCAGCAGCGGGCCGTCTTGGAATCAGCCCCAGCATTTT,CASSGPSWNQPQHF
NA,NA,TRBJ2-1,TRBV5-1,TGCGCCAGCAGCTTCGCTTCGGGAGTCGGAAGGGATGAGCAGTTCTTC,CASSFASGVGRDEQFF
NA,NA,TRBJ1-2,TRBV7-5,TGTGCCAGCAGCTCGGACAGCTATAATGGCTACACCTTC,CASSSDSYNGYTF
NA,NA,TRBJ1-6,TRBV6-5,TGTGCCAGCAGTTACAGGGGCGAATCAGCCCTCCACTTT,CASSYRGESALHF
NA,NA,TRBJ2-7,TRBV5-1,TGCGCCAGCAGCTTGGGGTCGAGTGAGCAGTACTTC,CASSLGSSEQYF
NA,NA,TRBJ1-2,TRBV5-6,TGTGCCAGCAGCCCGCTTACAGAGAACTATGGCTACACCTTC,CASSPLTENYGYTF
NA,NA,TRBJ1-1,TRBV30,TGTGCCTGGAGTGTACAGATGAACACTGAAGCTTTCTTT,CAWSVQMNTEAFF
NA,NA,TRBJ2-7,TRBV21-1,TGTGCCAGCAGCAAAGGCGGGGGACTAGGTCTCTACGAGCAGTACTTC,CASSKGGGLGLYEQYF
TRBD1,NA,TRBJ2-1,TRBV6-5,TGTGCCAGCAGGTCCACAGGGGGACTCCACAATGAGCAGTTCTTC,CASRSTGGLHNEQFF
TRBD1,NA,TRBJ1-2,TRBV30,TGTGCCTGGAGTGTTCGGACAGGGGTTGGCTACACCTTC,CAWSVRTGVGYTF
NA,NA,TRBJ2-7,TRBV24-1,TGTGCCACGTCAAGCGCAGACTCCTACGAGCAGTACTTC,CATSSADSYEQYF
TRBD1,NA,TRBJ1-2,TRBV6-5,TGTGCCAGCAGTTATGGAGACAGGGACTATGGCTACACCTTC,CASSYGDRDYGYTF
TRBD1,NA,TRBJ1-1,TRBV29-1,TGCAGCGTCCCAGGGACAGCCTACACTGAAGCTTTCTTT,CSVPGTAYTEAFF
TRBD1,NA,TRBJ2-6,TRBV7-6,TGTGCCAGCAGCCCACGTCCCGGGACAGGGACAGGGGCCAACGTCCTGACTTTC,CASSPRPGTGTGANVLTF
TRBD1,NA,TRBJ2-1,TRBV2,TGTGCCAGCAAGTATGGGACAGGGGGTTATCATGAGCAGTTCTTC,CASKYGTGGYHEQFF
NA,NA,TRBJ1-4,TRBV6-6,TGTGCCAGCAGTTACGGCCTGACAACAACTAATGAAAAACTGTTTTTT,CASSYGLTTTNEKLFF
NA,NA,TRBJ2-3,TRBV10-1,TGCGCCAGCAGTGTGGGTAGCAGTAGCACAGATACGCAGTATTTT,CASSVGSSSTDTQYF
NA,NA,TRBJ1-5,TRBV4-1,TGCGCCAGCAGCCAAGTGAGGGGGCAGCCCCAGCATTTT,CASSQVRGQPQHF
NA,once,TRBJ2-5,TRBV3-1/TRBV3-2,TGTGCCAGCAGCCAAGAGGTTGGCCCGGAGACCCAGTACTTC,CASSQEVGPETQYF
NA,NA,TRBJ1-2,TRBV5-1,TGCGCCAGCAGTAAGAGTGGAGATGACTATGGCTACACCTTC,CASSKSGDDYGYTF
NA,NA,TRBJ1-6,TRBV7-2,TGTGCCAGCAGACTACCCAATTCACCCCTCCACTTT,CASRLPNSPLHF
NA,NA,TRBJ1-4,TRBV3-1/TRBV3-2,TGTGCCAGCAACCGGGCCCGGGGGAAACTGTTTTTT,CASNRARGKLFF
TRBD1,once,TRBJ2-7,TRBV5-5,TGTGCCAGCAGCTTCGGGACAGGGGGACCCGAGCAGTACTTC,CASSFGTGGPEQYF
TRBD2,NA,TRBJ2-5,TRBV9,TGTGCCAGCAGCGTAGAGGGACTAGCGGGGGTTCAAGAGACCCAGTACTTC,CASSVEGLAGVQETQYF
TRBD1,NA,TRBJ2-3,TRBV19,TGTGCCAGACCGGGACAGGCCTTCAGGGGTACGCAGTATTTT,CARPGQAFRGTQYF
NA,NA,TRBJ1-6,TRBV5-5,TGTGCCAGCAGCTTAAGAGGCCTGTCCCTTAATTCACCCCTCCACTTT,CASSLRGLSLNSPLHF
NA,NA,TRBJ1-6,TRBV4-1,TGCGCCAGCAGCCAAGGAAGGGGTACCCTCCACTTT,CASSQGRGTLHF
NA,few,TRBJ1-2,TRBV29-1,TGCAGCGTTGAAAGCGGGGAGGACTATGGCTACACCTTC,CSVESGEDYGYTF
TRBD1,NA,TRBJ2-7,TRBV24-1,TGTGCCACCAGTGGGACAGGTAGATCCTACGAGCAGTACTTC,CATSGTGRSYEQYF
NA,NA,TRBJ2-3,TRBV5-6,TGTGCCAGCAGCTTGGTGCTAGAAGGGGGAAGGCAGTATTTT,CASSLVLEGGRQYF
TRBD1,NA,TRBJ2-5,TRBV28,TGTGCCAGCAGATCATCAGGGGGAAGGCAAGAGACCCAGTACTTC,CASRSSGGRQETQYF
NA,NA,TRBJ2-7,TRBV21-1,TGTGCCAGCAGCAAATTCAGGGCCTTCCCCTACGAGCAGTACTTC,CASSKFRAFPYEQYF
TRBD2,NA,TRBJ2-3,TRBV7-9,TGTGCCAGCAGCTTGGGCCGAACTAGCGGCACAGATACGCAGTATTTT,CASSLGRTSGTDTQYF